One sample yielded the 14 T cell receptor beta chains listed below, sequenced in a study of blood T cells in healthy people across ages. PCR was performed a second time for about 7 to 11 cycles using a sample-barcoded 5' primer and a J-beta primer mix. One entry per CDR3 protein results from TCRdb running MiXCR on the 5' RACE reads. The table includes approximately 800,000 distinct CDR3 sequences, roughly 35% detected once. Sequences were obtained from blood. The source is a man between 18 and 35 years old in good health.

V usage is TRBV5-6 and J usage is TRBJ1-2, with 8 bases that match TRBD1. Per the germline V gene, CDR1 is SGHDT and CDR2 is YYEEEE. The CDR3 is 17 amino acids. Unmatched junction bases numbered 9, after V lost 0 bases and J lost 2 bases. CDR3 region: CASSLDTTGAGNYGYTF. CDR3 DNA: TGTGCCAGCAGCTTGGATACGACAGGGGCTGGGAACTATGGCTACACCTTC.

The chain uses TRBV2 and TRBJ1-5; D unclear. From germline, CDR1 is SNHLY and CDR2 FYNNEI. This CDR3 is 13 amino acids long. V shed 4 bases and J shed 3 bases, with 7 bases lying between them. DNA for the CDR3: TGTGCCAGCAGTGCGGCACTCAATCAGCCCCAGCATTTT. Its translation: CASSAALNQPQHF.

This clonotype was seen only a few times. At one boundary the junction diverges from the germline segment, which might be a read error. The genes are TRBV5-1 and TRBJ1-1, with D possibly matching TRBD1 (5 bases). This CDR3 has 13 amino acids. CDR1 is SGHRS and CDR2 is YFSETQ in the germline V gene. The CDR3 reads CASSLREDTEGFF. The CDR3 DNA reads TGCGCCAGCAGCTTGAGGGAGGACACTGAAGGTTTCTTT.

This sequence joins TRBV24-1 and TRBJ1-5; possible D gene TRBD1, 6 bases. Germline-derived CDR1 and CDR2 are KGHDR and SFDVKD. V was shortened by 11 bases and J by 4 bases, with 32 bases between the two germline ends. This CDR3 region has 19 residues. Here the CDR3 reads CARPKTGMDFPDANQPQHF. In DNA form, the CDR3 reads TGTGCCAGACCCAAAACAGGGATGGACTTCCCCGACGCAAATCAGCCCCAGCATTTT.

The CDR3 nucleotides are TGTGCCAGCAGTTTAGCCGCGCGGGGCAATCAGCCCCAGCATTTT. It is translated as CASSLAARGNQPQHF. The chain links TRBV12-3 or TRBV12-4 to TRBJ1-5; no definite D call. The CDR3 loop spans 15 amino acids. The V gene lost 0 bases and the J gene lost 2 bases, with 8 bases spanning the gap.

This clonotype was observed a few times. This rearrangement joins TRBV5-1 to TRBJ2-3; TRBD1 or TRBD2 may be the D gene (6 bases each). V lost 0 bases to trimming and J lost 1 base, with 15 bases between them. Germline V gene lookup returns CDR1 SGHRS and CDR2 YFSETQ. The CDR3 loop spans 17 amino acids. CDR3 region: CASSLELRGPRTDTQYF. The DNA of the CDR3 is TGCGCCAGCAGCTTGGAGCTTCGGGGGCCCCGCACAGATACGCAGTATTTT.

The V call is TRBV7-2, the J call TRBJ2-1; D gene unclear. This CDR3 region has 14 residues. Trimming took 5 bases from V and 7 from J, leaving 15 bases between them. Germline CDR1 SGHTA, CDR2 FQGNSA. CDR3 sequence: CASSVESGQNEQFF. The CDR3 region has the DNA TGTGCCAGCAGCGTAGAGTCCGGGCAGAATGAGCAGTTCTTC.

This chain connects TRBV7-2 to TRBJ2-5; D is undetermined. The ends were cut back, 5 bases at V and 4 bases at J, with 23 bases in the middle. CDR1 and CDR2 (germline): SGHTA, FQGNSA. CDR3 size: 17 residues. CDR3 DNA sequence: TGTGCCAGCAGCCCCCCGCGAGCCGGATTTACAACAGAGACCCAGTACTTC. Protein sequence: CASSPPRAGFTTETQYF.

This clonotype was counted only a few times. The rearrangement links TRBV7-9 to TRBJ2-1; D might be TRBD2 (5 bases). The V gene's germline CDR1 is SEHNR and CDR2 FQNEAQ (reference sequence). The CDR3 is 16 amino acids. V shed 6 bases and J shed 6 bases, with 21 bases lying between them. CDR3 sequence (DNA): TGTGCCAGCAGTCCTCGTCCGGGAACCCTCGTCAATGAGCAGTTCTTC. It encodes CASSPRPGTLVNEQFF.

This clonotype occurred a few times. This rearrangement joins TRBV4-2 to TRBJ2-1; TRBD2 agrees at 13 bases. Trimming at V came to 3 bases and at J to 3 bases, leaving 2 bases not matched to a gene. The CDR3 extends over 16 amino acids. Germline CDR1 LGHNA, CDR2 YNFKEQ. The DNA of the CDR3 is TGTGCCAGCAGCCACACTAGCGGGGGGGTCTACAATGAGCAGTTCTTC. Protein sequence: CASSHTSGGVYNEQFF.

Only a few counts were recorded for this clonotype. The genes are TRBV7-2 and TRBJ2-7, with a weak D call TRBD2 (5 bases). The germline gives CDR1 SGHTA, CDR2 FQGNSA. This CDR3 is 13 amino acids long. Between the trimmed V and J ends, which lost 5 bases and 1 base, there was a span of 9 bases. CDR3 loop: CASSTGMSYEQYF. The CDR3 region has the DNA TGTGCCAGCAGCACCGGGATGTCCTACGAGCAGTACTTC.

The chain has TRBV27 and TRBJ2-4; TRBD1 matches 7 bases. Germline CDR1 and CDR2: MNHEY and SMNVEV (reference sequence). J lost 0 bases, V lost 6 bases, and 8 bases had no gene match. This CDR3 has 16 amino acids. CDR3 sequence: CASSPEGAQAKNIQYF. The CDR3, as DNA: TGTGCCAGCAGCCCCGAGGGGGCCCAAGCCAAAAACATTCAGTACTTC.

The rearrangement joins TRBV29-1 to TRBJ1-4; 7 positions agree with TRBD1. The CDR3 runs to 12 residues. J was trimmed by 7 bases and V by 5 bases; bases with no gene match: 4. The V gene's germline CDR1 is SQVTM and CDR2 ANQGSEA. The CDR3 sequence: CSVLQGVEKLFF. As DNA, the CDR3 is TGCAGCGTTCTCCAGGGGGTTGAAAAACTGTTTTTT.

The chain links TRBV2 to TRBJ2-1; a possible D gene is TRBD2 (5 bases). The end of the DNA is better explained by TRBJ2-7, so the J call may be wrong. This CDR3 is built from 14 residues. Germline assignment: CDR1 SNHLY and CDR2 FYNNEI. CDR3 loop: CATSIGVFYNEQYF. CDR3 nucleotides: TGTGCCACCTCTATCGGGGTCTTCTACAATGAGCAGTACTTC.